This TCR beta chain originates from a study of cytomegalovirus exposure and HLA in healthy donors. About the research overall: The roughly 120 validation repertoires matched the 650 to 850 first-cohort repertoires in platform, a later analysis reported.

Some clones are missing from TCRdb's copy, which holds only in-frame ones; the method was immunoSEQ multiplex PCR. This table holds more than 150,000 clones, approximately 90% found once. Per germline, CDR1 MDHEN and CDR2 SYDVKM. This CDR3 has 8 amino acids. On this clone: What it binds is not known. Compared with germline, one end of the junction differs, possibly owing to a read error.

Study conclusions and caveats: Reports indicated that the classifier achieved high specificity and sensitivity in diagnosing cytomegalovirus status. For most TCR sequences rarity was the rule, although some public TCRs occurred in many donors.

The V gene is TRBV28, the J gene TRBJ2-7, with unresolved D. This clonotype was obtained from a man aged 18-30 years in good health and CMV-seronegative. Sequencing was carried out using PBMCs. The CDR3 sequence is CASNPFEF. The CDR3 coding sequence is TGTGCCAGCAATCCCTTCGAGTTC. Together with reference TRBV28 and TRBJ2-7, the CDR3 gives the full variable domain: DVKVTQSSRYLVKRTGEKVFLECVQDMDHENMFWYRQDPGLGLRLIYFSYDVKMKEKGDIPEGYSVSREKKERFSLILESASTNQTSMYLCASNPFEFGPGTRLTVT.